The 28 T cell receptor beta chains reported below all come from one sample, sequenced in a study of CD4 T cells in relation to SARS-CoV-2 and coronaviruses. The assay was immunoSEQ multiplex PCR, and TCRdb's table has in-frame clones only and misses some. The sample lists 55,000 to 70,000 clones; 85% to 95% were seen once. Before the COVID-19 pandemic, during about 2010-2018, CD4+ T cells were taken from unexposed donors. The specimen sequenced was naive CD4+ T cells from PBMCs. Documented subset: naive CD4+ T cells isolated by negative enrichment. All receptors derive from a human donor in good health.

This clone was seen just once. This chain links TRBV5-1 with TRBJ2-2; 7 bases are shared with TRBD1. V gave up 4 bases and J gave up 6 bases; unmatched junction bases: 12. There are 16 residues in the CDR3. CDR1 and CDR2 (germline): SGHRS, YFSETQ. Here the CDR3 reads CASSIGDRASAGELFF. The CDR3 DNA sequence: TGCGCCAGCAGCATAGGAGACAGGGCGTCCGCCGGGGAGCTGTTTTTT. The full variable domain, rest sourced from reference TRBV5-1 and TRBJ2-2, is KAGVTQTPRYLIKTRGQQVTLSCSPISGHRSVSWYQQTPGQGLQFLFEYFSETQRNKGNFPGRFSGRQFSNSRSEMNVSTLELGDSALYLCASSIGDRASAGELFFGEGSRLTVL.

The chain carries TRBV24-1 and TRBJ2-3, with D maybe TRBD1 (5 bases). V was pared by 4 bases and J by 2 bases, with 24 bases between. This CDR3 spans 19 amino acids. Germline CDR1 reads KGHDR; CDR2 reads SFDVKD. CDR3 sequence reads: CATSDSLLTDPTITDTQYF. The CDR3, as DNA: TGTGCCACCAGTGACTCCCTATTGACAGATCCCACCATCACAGATACGCAGTATTTT.

This clone was detected once. The V call is TRBV18, the J call TRBJ2-7; 7 bases map to TRBD2. The CDR3 runs 12 residues. V trimming: 5 bases; J trimming: 9 bases; junction bases outside the gene matches: 7. Germline V gene sequence: CDR1 KGHSH, CDR2 LQKENI. CDR3 DNA: TGTGCCAGCTCATCAAGAGCGGGGCGGCAGTACTTC. It is translated as CASSSRAGRQYF. Full variable domain (remainder filled in from reference TRBV18 and TRBJ2-7): NAGVMQNPRHLVRRRGQEARLRCSPMKGHSHVYWYRQLPEEGLKFMVYLQKENIIDESGMPKERFSAEFPKEGPSILRIQQVVRGDSAAYFCASSSRAGRQYFGPGTRLTVT.

This sequence joins TRBV27 and TRBJ2-7, with D unclear. The CDR3 sequence is 14 residues long. Germline V lookup: CDR1 MNHEY, CDR2 SMNVEV (reference sequence). V shed 5 bases and J shed 5 bases, with 16 bases lying between them. The CDR3, as DNA: TGTGCCAGCAGTCCGCACCACCTACCCCACGAGCAGTACTTC. Residues: CASSPHHLPHEQYF.

The gene calls are TRBV5-1 and TRBJ2-7; a weak D match, TRBD1 (5 bases). The ends were cut back, 9 bases at V and 2 bases at J, with 18 bases in the middle. Germline-derived CDR1 and CDR2 are SGHRS and YFSETQ. The CDR3 covers 14 residues. CDR3 nucleotides: TGCGCCACCGCAGTTGGGGCAGCGACCTACGAGCAGTACTTC. The encoded protein is CATAVGAATYEQYF.

This clone was seen just once. The rearrangement uses TRBV7-2 and TRBJ2-5, with 14 bases fitting TRBD2. This CDR3 has 18 amino acids. Germline V lookup: CDR1 SGHTA, CDR2 FQGNSA. V dropped 0 bases and J dropped 2; count of bases not matched to a gene: 5. The CDR3 reads CASSLAGLAGGVQETQYF. The CDR3, as DNA: TGTGCCAGCAGCTTAGCTGGACTAGCGGGGGGAGTACAAGAGACCCAGTACTTC.

This clone has only one observation. This chain links TRBV11-2 with TRBJ2-5, with TRBD1 matching over 9 bases. J lost 3 bases, V lost 3 bases, and 2 bases had no gene match. This CDR3 spans 14 amino acids. Germline assignment: CDR1 SGHAT and CDR2 FQNNGV. The CDR3 reads CASSLRTGEETQYF. The CDR3 DNA reads as TGTGCCAGCAGCTTGAGGACAGGGGAAGAGACCCAGTACTTC.

The chain recombines TRBV30 with TRBJ2-5; TRBD1 matches at 8 bases. The CDR3 consists of 13 residues. V lost 3 bases to trimming and J lost 4 bases; unmatched junction nucleotides: 4. Germline V gene data show CDR1 as GTSNPN and CDR2 as SVGIG (reference sequence). CDR3: CAWSETGVETQYF. As DNA, the CDR3 is TGTGCCTGGAGCGAGACAGGGGTAGAGACCCAGTACTTC. The full variable domain, completed using reference TRBV30 and TRBJ2-5, is SQTIHQWPATLVQPVGSPLSLECTVEGTSNPNLYWYRQAAGRGLQLLFYSVGIGQISSEVPQNLSASRPQDRQFILSSKKLLLSDSGFYLCAWSETGVETQYFGPGTRLLVL.

The rearrangement joins TRBV10-2 to TRBJ2-2, with D possibly TRBD2 on 8 matching bases. There are 15 residues in the CDR3. Trimming removed 7 bases from V and 5 bases from J, with 17 bases in between. CDR1 is WSHSY and CDR2 is SAAADI in the germline V gene. The CDR3 region is CASTGGGQRTGELFF. CDR3 nucleotides: TGCGCCAGCACCGGGGGGGGACAGCGGACCGGGGAGCTGTTTTTT.

J is TRBJ2-2 and V is TRBV5-6, with 7 positions matching TRBD1. The CDR3 length is 16 residues. The J segment lost 4 bases and the V segment lost 4 bases, leaving 10 bases of the junction unmatched. Germline CDR1 is SGHDT and CDR2 is YYEEEE. The CDR3 DNA sequence: TGTGCCAGCAGCCCGGAACAGGGGTTCCGCACCGGGGAGCTGTTTTTT. Translated, it gives CASSPEQGFRTGELFF.

Here the CDR3 DNA reads TGTGCCAGCAGTGATTGGCAGTTGAACACTGAAGCTTTCTTT. Residues: CASSDWQLNTEAFF. The genes are TRBV2 and TRBJ1-1; D remains unclear. The CDR3 is 14 residues long. Germline V CDR1 and CDR2: SNHLY, FYNNEI. Trimming removed 3 bases at V and 0 bases at J, with 8 bases between. The full variable domain, rest sourced from reference TRBV2 and TRBJ1-1, is EPEVTQTPSHQVTQMGQEVILRCVPISNHLYFYWYRQILGQKVEFLVSFYNNEISEKSEIFDDQFSVERPDGSNFTLKIRSTKLEDSAMYFCASSDWQLNTEAFFGQGTRLTVV.

The chain carries TRBV19 and TRBJ2-1; the D gene is possibly TRBD1 (5 bases). Trimming removed 1 base at V and 6 bases at J, with 16 bases between. The CDR3 contains 16 residues. Germline V gene data show CDR1 as LNHDA and CDR2 as SQIVND (reference sequence). The CDR3 here is CASSIVGSGPANEQFF. The CDR3, as DNA: TGTGCCAGTAGTATAGTCGGGTCAGGGCCCGCCAATGAGCAGTTCTTC. Full variable domain (remainder filled in from reference TRBV19 and TRBJ2-1): DGGITQSPKYLFRKEGQNVTLSCEQNLNHDAMYWYRQDPGQGLRLIYYSQIVNDFQKGDIAEGYSVSREKKESFPLTVTSAQKNPTAFYLCASSIVGSGPANEQFFGPGTRLTVL.

The V gene is TRBV5-1, the J gene TRBJ1-3; D is unclear. Trimming stripped 1 base from V and 1 base from J, with 9 bases between. From germline, CDR1 is SGHRS and CDR2 YFSETQ. The CDR3 contains 15 residues. CDR3 residues: CASSLTGESGNTIYF. Here the CDR3 DNA reads TGCGCCAGCAGCTTGACTGGGGAATCTGGAAACACCATATATTTT.

The chain carries TRBV30 and TRBJ2-7; the match to TRBD1 covers 10 bases. Trimming at V came to 5 bases and at J to 6 bases, leaving 4 bases not matched to a gene. Germline CDR1 is GTSNPN and CDR2 is SVGIG (reference sequence). The CDR3 runs 12 residues. The CDR3 loop is CAWSGTGVEQYF. The DNA for the CDR3 is TGTGCCTGGTCCGGGACAGGGGTCGAGCAGTACTTC.

The rearrangement joins TRBV5-5 to TRBJ1-2; 8 bases map to TRBD1. The CDR3 has 13 amino acids. The V segment lost 4 bases and the J segment 7 bases; nucleotides outside the gene matches: 6. CDR1 SGHKS and CDR2 YYEKEE come from the germline V gene (reference sequence). This CDR3 reads CASSQTGDFGYTF. The CDR3 DNA reads as TGTGCCAGCAGCCAGACAGGGGATTTTGGCTACACCTTC.

The rearrangement links TRBV5-4 to TRBJ2-3, with 12 bases that match TRBD2. The CDR3 runs 17 residues. The germline V gene has CDR1 SGHNT and CDR2 YYREEE (reference sequence). Germline trimming cut 2 bases from V and 2 bases from J; bases unmatched to any gene: 6. The CDR3 nucleotides read TGTGCCAGCAGCTTACGACTAGCGGGGGACCTCACAGATACGCAGTATTTT. It is translated as CASSLRLAGDLTDTQYF.

The chain links TRBV11-3 to TRBJ2-2, with TRBD2 matching 8 bases. Trimming took 1 base from V and 2 from J; bases not matched to a gene: 6. This CDR3 is 17 amino acids long. The germline V gene encodes CDR1 SGHNT and CDR2 YENEEA. The CDR3 DNA reads TGTGCCAGCAGCTTAGGCGGCGGGGGGACAAACACCGGGGAGCTGTTTTTT. It yields the protein CASSLGGGGTNTGELFF.

V gene TRBV3-1 (or the pseudogene TRBV3-2) combines with J gene TRBJ2-3; 7 nucleotides agree with TRBD2. The CDR3 totals 16 residues. Germline CDR1 LGHDT, CDR2 YNNKEL (reference sequence). With V trimmed by 4 bases and J by 0 bases, 7 bases remained unmatched. The CDR3 sequence: CASSLRGRGSTDTQYF. The CDR3 DNA follows: TGTGCCAGCAGCCTTAGAGGGCGGGGGAGCACAGATACGCAGTATTTT.

This sequence joins TRBV18 and TRBJ2-2; 7 bases match TRBD1. Germline V CDR1 and CDR2: KGHSH, LQKENI. The CDR3 length is 16 residues. V was clipped by 2 bases and J by 6 bases; unmatched bases: 9. CDR3 nucleotides: TGTGCCAGCTCACCAAGGGGACAGACGGGTCCCGGGGAGCTGTTTTTT. Protein sequence: CASSPRGQTGPGELFF.

The CDR3 coding sequence is TGTGCCAGCAGCTTGGGTGGGGGGATTGGAAACACCATATATTTT. Protein product: CASSLGGGIGNTIYF. This chain connects TRBV5-4 to TRBJ1-3; tentative D call: TRBD1 (5 bases). The CDR3 is 15 residues long. Germline V lookup: CDR1 SGHNT, CDR2 YYREEE (reference sequence). V was cut by 0 bases and J by 3 bases, with 10 bases left in between. The whole variable domain, remainder taken from reference TRBV5-4 and TRBJ1-3, is ETGVTQSPTHLIKTRGQQVTLRCSSQSGHNTVSWYQQALGQGPQFIFQYYREEENGRGNFPPRFSGLQFPNYSSELNVNALELDDSALYLCASSLGGGIGNTIYFGEGSWLTVV.

J is TRBJ2-7 and V is TRBV11-2, with D tentatively TRBD2 (5 bases). Germline V gene lookup returns CDR1 SGHAT and CDR2 FQNNGV. CDR3 length: 12 amino acids. The ends were cut back, 6 bases at V and 3 bases at J, with 9 bases in the middle. The CDR3 DNA reads as TGTGCCAGCAGACGAGGACTCTACGAGCAGTACTTC. It is translated as CASRRGLYEQYF.

V is TRBV4-3 and J is TRBJ1-4; D is unresolved. Trimming removed 7 bases at V and 0 bases at J, with 12 bases between. Germline V gene sequence: CDR1 LGHNA, CDR2 YSLEER. This CDR3 has 15 amino acids. This CDR3 is CASNKDGSTNEKLFF. The DNA of the CDR3 is TGCGCCAGCAACAAAGACGGCTCAACTAATGAAAAACTGTTTTTT.

The rearrangement uses TRBV5-1 and TRBJ1-1; D is possibly TRBD1 (5 bases). V lost 4 bases to trimming and J lost 0 bases, with 10 bases between them. The CDR3 has 14 amino acids. Germline-derived CDR1 and CDR2 are SGHRS and YFSETQ. The CDR3 here is CASSRDRLNTEAFF. The CDR3, as DNA: TGCGCCAGCAGCAGAGACAGACTGAACACTGAAGCTTTCTTT.

The rearrangement uses TRBV7-2 and TRBJ1-2; no clear D gene. V gave up 1 base and J gave up 8 bases, with 11 bases separating them. Germline V gene data show CDR1 as SGHTA and CDR2 as FQGNSA. The CDR3 has 13 amino acids. CDR3 sequence: CASSLDSAGGYTF. CDR3 DNA sequence: TGTGCCAGCAGCTTAGATTCAGCGGGAGGCTACACCTTC.

V usage is TRBV7-9 and J usage is TRBJ1-3; the D is unclear. Germline V CDR1 and CDR2: SEHNR, FQNEAQ (reference sequence). The ends were cut back, 0 bases at V and 7 bases at J, with 13 bases in the middle. The CDR3 totals 15 residues. This CDR3 is CASSLAGVLGNTIYF. For the CDR3, the DNA is TGTGCCAGCAGCTTAGCCGGCGTGCTAGGGAACACCATATATTTT.

The genes are TRBV6-6 and TRBJ2-7; 10 bases line up with TRBD1. CDR1 is MNHNY and CDR2 is SVGAGI in the germline V gene (reference sequence). The CDR3 runs 13 residues. The trim removed 6 bases at V and 2 bases at J, leaving 1 base unmatched. The CDR3 DNA follows: TGTGCCAGCAGGGGGACAGGGGCCTACGAGCAGTACTTC. As protein: CASRGTGAYEQYF.

J is TRBJ2-1 and V is TRBV7-2; D is possibly TRBD1 or TRBD2 (5 bases each). Per the germline V gene, CDR1 is SGHTA and CDR2 is FQGNSA. Between the trimmed V and J ends, which lost 5 bases and 15 bases, there was a span of 17 bases. The CDR3 length is 12 residues. This CDR3 reads CASSTDSRVSFF. CDR3 DNA: TGTGCCAGCAGCACGGACTCCAGGGTATCGTTCTTC.

The CDR3 sequence: CASSLALRIYEQYF. CDR3 DNA: TGCGCCAGCAGCTTGGCTTTGCGGATCTACGAGCAGTACTTC. The chain combines TRBV5-1 with TRBJ2-7; unclear D gene. The CDR3 covers 14 residues. The germline V gene encodes CDR1 SGHRS and CDR2 YFSETQ. V gave up 0 bases and J gave up 3 bases, with 10 bases separating them.